This T cell receptor beta chain was retrieved from a study of tumor-infiltrating lymphocytes in primary liver carcinoma. Study results and caveats: The 250 largest clones made up significantly more of tumor than blood repertoires (p = 0.039). Lesser overlap characterized tumor-adjacent and tumor-blood pairs relative to tumor region pairs.

In the case of this clonotype: What it recognizes is unknown.

This CDR3 spans 14 amino acids. The V segment lost 6 bases and the J segment 9 bases; nucleotides outside the gene matches: 11. CDR1 and CDR2 (germline): MNHNS, SASEGT. The tissue used was unsorted bulk material of about 19-33 mg. RNA and DNA were co-extracted from it with the AllPrep DNA/RNA mini kit. Tumor regions sampled: superior, inferior, left, right poles, and centre. TCR beta cDNA came from roughly 450 ng total RNA, primed with a constant-region primer. A slightly modified ARM-PCR protocol with three nested multiplex PCR rounds produced these TCR beta libraries. In the first two PCR rounds, TRBV1-TRBV30 forward primers were paired with a C-beta reverse primer, and each round lasted roughly 9 cycles. Via MiXCR, TCRdb re-called the multiplex PCR reads, giving one row per CDR3 protein. The sample contains more than 50,000 distinct CDR3 sequences, over 65% of which appear only once.

The chain uses TRBV6-1 and TRBJ2-1; 7 bases are a match to TRBD2. The sequencing input was liver tumor tissue from sampling region 2. Subset reported: tumor region T2, inferior pole. This clonotype originated in a man aged 40-49 years with primary liver carcinoma and hepatitis B virus infection. This CDR3 reads CASRLAVAVSEQFF. The CDR3 coding sequence is TGTGCCAGCAGGCTAGCGGTAGCCGTGAGTGAGCAGTTCTTC.